This passage covers 21 T cell receptor beta chains from one sample sequenced in a study of T cell clusters in autoimmune cytopenias (dated by TCRdb to between 2019 and 2020). These reads were obtained on an Illumina MiSeq. TRB rearrangements were amplified by multiplex PCR following a touch-down protocol, with the TRB-A and TRB-B primer pools mixed in one tube. After the reads were reprocessed by TCRdb, one entry was made per CDR3 protein sequence, with no DNA. This sample's listing comprises about 3,300 distinct CDR3 sequences. The top ten constitute about 5% of the sample. TRB amplification used roughly 270 ng of peripheral blood genomic DNA, roughly 41,000 genome equivalents, per sample. The sample consisted of peripheral blood. These receptors were obtained from a human donor with an autoimmune cytopenia or autoimmune hepatitis (not recorded which).

According to its frequency, this clonotype is medium-sized. The J gene is TRBJ1-3, the V gene TRBV19; TCRdb selects TRBD1, and the lack of DNA leaves this call unchecked. The length of the CDR3 is 15 residues. Germline V gene data show CDR1 as LNHDA and CDR2 as SQIVND (reference sequence). CDR3 protein: CASAPGLRSGNTIYF.

Judged by frequency, this clonotype is medium-sized. This sequence joins TRBV7-9 and TRBJ2-1; TCRdb calls TRBD2, which cannot be checked without DNA. The CDR3 covers 15 residues. CDR1 is SEHNR, CDR2 FQNEAQ, per germline (reference sequence). The CDR3 loop is CASSSTWRETNEQFF.

By frequency, this clonotype is medium-sized (0.01 to 0.1%). The chain has TRBV6-5 and TRBJ1-2. The germline V gene has CDR1 MNHEY and CDR2 SVGAGI. The CDR3 is 12 residues long. The CDR3 protein is CASSSGSGGYTF.

This clonotype shows up as medium-sized by frequency. The CDR3 here is CACLQVTGELFF. V usage is TRBV30 and J usage is TRBJ2-2; the TCRdb call, TRBD2, lacks DNA for checking. The germline V gene encodes CDR1 GTSNPN and CDR2 SVGIG (reference sequence). This CDR3 comprises 12 residues.

V and J are TRBV19 and TRBJ1-2; the D call of TRBD1 rests on TCRdb alone, since no DNA is present to check it. In germline, CDR1 is LNHDA, CDR2 SQIVND (reference sequence). The CDR3 totals 15 residues. The CDR3 spells CASSKGTGGNHGYTF.

This clonotype is classed as medium-sized (0.01 to 0.1%) by frequency. The chain recombines TRBV6-5 with TRBJ2-7; the D call from TCRdb, TRBD1, cannot be confirmed without DNA. Germline V gene data show CDR1 as MNHEY and CDR2 as SVGAGI. CDR3 size: 14 residues. This CDR3 is CASSEGGFSYEQYF.

This clonotype is classed as medium-sized by frequency. The rearrangement joins TRBV7-2 to TRBJ2-2. The CDR3 spans 15 residues. CDR1 and CDR2 (germline): SGHTA, FQGNSA. CDR3 amino acids: CASSFLVVGTGELFF.

This clonotype shows up as medium-sized by frequency. This sequence joins TRBV27 and TRBJ2-1; TCRdb names TRBD1, which stays unverified in the absence of DNA. The germline CDR1 and CDR2 sequences are MNHEY and SMNVEV (reference sequence). This CDR3 comprises 15 residues. The CDR3 reads CASSLFRGQDNEQFF.

The rearrangement uses TRBV19 and TRBJ2-7; TCRdb outputs TRBD1, but without DNA this stays unchecked. CDR1 and CDR2 (germline): LNHDA, SQIVND (reference sequence). The CDR3 extends over 14 amino acids. The CDR3 here is CASQMGTPGYEQYF.

This clonotype is identified as medium-sized from frequency. V is TRBV19 and J is TRBJ2-1; TCRdb reports TRBD2, a call that lacks DNA to check it against. The CDR3 contains 14 residues. The germline CDR1 and CDR2 sequences are LNHDA and SQIVND (reference sequence). The CDR3 loop reads CASSSGLGRNEQFF.

This clonotype is medium-sized by frequency. The chain carries TRBV19 and TRBJ1-5; the TCRdb call, TRBD1, lacks DNA for checking. The germline gives CDR1 LNHDA, CDR2 SQIVND (reference sequence). The CDR3 covers 12 residues. The CDR3 loop reads CASSPTVQPQHF.

J is TRBJ2-5 and V is TRBV6-5; TCRdb names TRBD1, which stays unverified in the absence of DNA. The CDR3 sequence is 14 residues long. Germline V CDR1 and CDR2: MNHEY, SVGAGI. CDR3: CASSQSQGSETQYF.

Measured by frequency, this clonotype is medium-sized. The chain links TRBV24-1 to TRBJ1-1. The CDR3 runs 14 residues. Germline V gene data show CDR1 as KGHDR and CDR2 as SFDVKD. CDR3 residues: CATSDVGNRAEAFF.

This clonotype registers medium-sized (0.01 to 0.1%) by frequency. The chain joins TRBV5-6 to TRBJ2-7; checking the TCRdb D call of TRBD1 is not possible without DNA. The germline V gene has CDR1 SGHDT and CDR2 YYEEEE. The CDR3 spans 14 residues. CDR3 loop: CASSPIPGAYEQYF.

This clonotype is identified as medium-sized (0.01 to 0.1%) from frequency. The rearrangement joins TRBV27 to TRBJ1-1; TCRdb's D gene call, TRBD1, goes unchecked for lack of DNA. The germline CDR1 and CDR2 sequences are MNHEY and SMNVEV (reference sequence). This CDR3 has 13 amino acids. This CDR3 reads CASSPRGGTEAFF.

The J gene is TRBJ2-5, the V gene TRBV28; TCRdb's D call, TRBD1, is unchecked because there is no DNA. The CDR3 consists of 14 residues. The germline gives CDR1 MDHEN, CDR2 SYDVKM. CDR3 sequence reads: CASTTPSGVGTQYF.

This clonotype is deemed large by its frequency. The chain couples TRBV27 to TRBJ2-5; TCRdb picks TRBD1, but there is no DNA to check that call. The CDR3 runs 14 residues. The germline CDR1 and CDR2 sequences are MNHEY and SMNVEV (reference sequence). This chain's CDR3 is CATRSRGIQETQYF.

The CDR3 spells CASSYSTGRAEAFF. The chain links TRBV6-2 or TRBV6-3 to TRBJ1-1; TCRdb gives TRBD1 as the D gene, but with no DNA this cannot be confirmed. Germline loops: CDR1 MNHEY, CDR2 SVGEGT. This CDR3 has 14 amino acids.

The rearrangement links TRBV18 to TRBJ2-6; with no DNA, the TCRdb D assignment of TRBD2 cannot be verified. CDR1 and CDR2 from the germline V gene are KGHSH and LQKENI. The CDR3 runs to 17 residues. CDR3 region: CASSSNRVGNGANVLTF.

The rearrangement uses TRBV7-2 and TRBJ2-7; checking the TCRdb D call of TRBD1 is not possible without DNA. This CDR3 comprises 17 residues. The germline gives CDR1 SGHTA, CDR2 FQGNSA. The CDR3: CASSLEGFGDNSYEQYF.

The V call is TRBV25-1, the J call TRBJ1-2; TCRdb names TRBD1, which stays unverified in the absence of DNA. CDR3 length: 16 residues. Germline V lookup: CDR1 MGHDK, CDR2 SYGVNS. Here the CDR3 reads CASSDKYSGGSYGYTF.